These 18 T cell receptor beta chains originate from one sample sequenced in a study of blood T cells in healthy people across ages. Combining a sample-barcoded 5' primer with a J-beta primer mix, a second PCR ran for 7 to 11 cycles. TCRdb redid the calling of the 5' RACE reads with MiXCR, one entry per CDR3 protein. The sample holds roughly 500,000 distinct CDR3 sequences, around 24% seen once. This sample was shared with a second study, whose subject was T cells of mothers and their children.

Input material: blood. These receptors were obtained from a boy between 5 and 17 years old in good health.

About this clonotype: The germline gene is not matched at one end of the junction; a read error may be the cause. This sequence joins TRBV5-1 and TRBJ2-5, with D hard to call. The DNA matches TRBJ2-7 better at its end, which makes the J call doubtful. Germline CDR1 is SGHRS and CDR2 is YFSETQ. This CDR3 region has 13 residues. CDR3 DNA sequence: TGCGCCAGCAGCGCTGGATCCTCCCACGAGCAGTACTTC. Its translation: CASSAGSSHEQYF.

This clonotype occurred a few times. V is TRBV12-3 or TRBV12-4 and J is TRBJ1-2, with a weak D call TRBD1 (5 bases). This CDR3 is 18 amino acids long. V lost 7 bases to trimming and J lost 4 bases, with 28 bases between them. The CDR3 loop reads CASNLFGRGMWRGYGYTF. The CDR3 DNA sequence: TGTGCCAGCAACCTATTCGGTCGGGGGATGTGGCGTGGCTATGGCTACACCTTC.

This clonotype appeared many times. CDR3 region: CASSLERGTYNEQFF. CDR3 in DNA: TGTGCCAGCAGCCTCGAGCGGGGGACCTACAATGAGCAGTTCTTC. The chain joins TRBV7-8 to TRBJ2-1; 8 bases line up with TRBD2. CDR1 and CDR2 from the germline V gene are SGHVS and FQNEAQ. Trimming removed 5 bases from V and 2 bases from J; junction bases left unmatched: 5. The CDR3 spans 15 residues.

The table lists this clonotype with a few counts. This sequence joins TRBV29-1 and TRBJ2-5; no definite D call. V lost 7 bases, J lost 2 bases, and 11 bases lay in between. Germline CDR1 reads SQVTM; CDR2 reads ANQGSEA. The CDR3 spans 12 residues. The chain's CDR3 is CSGMTNQETQYF. Here the CDR3 DNA reads TGCAGCGGGATGACAAATCAAGAGACCCAGTACTTC.

This clonotype was seen more than once but under ten times. DNA of the CDR3: TGCGCCAGCAGATCGAGCAGACAGGGGGCTAACAATGAGCAGTTCTTC. Residues: CASRSSRQGANNEQFF. V and J are TRBV5-1 and TRBJ2-1; 10 bases agree with TRBD1. Per the germline V gene, CDR1 is SGHRS and CDR2 is YFSETQ. Trimming at V came to 5 bases and at J to 5 bases, leaving 10 bases not matched to a gene. The CDR3 runs 16 residues.

The table lists this clonotype with many counts. J is TRBJ2-7 and V is TRBV5-1, with D possibly matching TRBD1 (5 bases). Trimming shortened V by 0 bases and J by 4 bases, and 8 bases separated the two germline ends. Germline CDR1 reads SGHRS; CDR2 reads YFSETQ. CDR3 length: 13 amino acids. CDR3 loop: CASSLARDYEQYF. CDR3 sequence (DNA): TGCGCCAGCAGCTTGGCCAGGGATTACGAGCAGTACTTC.

This clonotype was counted at least ten times. This chain uses TRBV6-5 with TRBJ1-1, with 10 nucleotides matching TRBD1. Germline CDR1 is MNHEY and CDR2 is SVGAGI. Trimming took 7 bases from V and 8 from J; bases not matched to a gene: 19. This CDR3 has 17 residues. CDR3 protein: CASTPIPGQGLPSEAFF. The CDR3 DNA sequence: TGTGCCAGCACCCCGATTCCGGGACAGGGGCTTCCTAGCGAAGCTTTCTTT.

This clonotype was observed at least ten times. The genes are TRBV12-3 or TRBV12-4 and TRBJ2-1; weak D call: TRBD1 (6 bases). Trimming cost V 1 base and J 0 bases, with 7 bases left between them. This CDR3 spans 15 amino acids. The CDR3 reads CASSLDRASYNEQFF. The CDR3 region has the DNA TGTGCCAGCAGTTTAGACAGGGCCTCCTACAATGAGCAGTTCTTC.

This chain links TRBV2 with TRBJ2-3, with unresolved D. CDR1 SNHLY and CDR2 FYNNEI come from the germline V gene. V shed 4 bases and J shed 0 bases, with 11 bases lying between them. This CDR3 spans 15 amino acids. The CDR3 sequence is CASSGFGPSTDTQYF. In DNA, the CDR3 is TGTGCCAGCAGTGGATTTGGGCCGAGCACAGATACGCAGTATTTT.

This clonotype came up a few times. V and J are TRBV4-3 and TRBJ2-7; 7 bases match TRBD1. Germline V gene sequence: CDR1 LGHNA, CDR2 YSLEER. The V segment lost 0 bases and the J segment 6 bases; nucleotides outside the gene matches: 8. The length of the CDR3 is 15 residues. The CDR3 here is CASSQDLRDSGEQYF. The CDR3 DNA reads TGCGCCAGCAGCCAAGATCTCCGGGACAGCGGCGAGCAGTACTTC.

This chain joins TRBV12-3 or TRBV12-4 and TRBJ1-2, with D perhaps matching TRBD1 (6 bases). The CDR3 has 14 amino acids. The V gene lost 6 bases and the J gene lost 4 bases, with 15 bases spanning the gap. Here the CDR3 DNA reads TGTGCCAGCAGCCGTGTGGGGGGCGGCTATGGCTACACCTTC. Translation: CASSRVGGGYGYTF.

A remark on this clonotype: One end of the junction varies from germline; a read error may be responsible. The J gene is TRBJ2-5, the V gene TRBV28, with D uncertain. The V gene's germline CDR1 is MDHEN and CDR2 SYDVKM. CDR3 length: 11 residues. In DNA form, the CDR3 reads TGTGCCAGCAGAAGGGAAGAGGCCCAGTACTTC. This gives the protein CASRREEAQYF.

The CDR3 DNA sequence: TGTGCCACCGAGGAGACTAGCGACCCGAGCTCCTACAATGAGCAGTTCTTC. Encoded protein: CATEETSDPSSYNEQFF. The V call is TRBV6-2 or TRBV6-3, the J call TRBJ2-1; 8 nucleotides align to TRBD2. CDR1 is MNHEY and CDR2 is SVGEGT in the germline V gene. J gave up 0 bases and V 10 bases, and 14 bases lay outside the gene matches. CDR3 length: 17 amino acids.

The V and J genes are TRBV2 and TRBJ1-6; 11 nucleotides match TRBD1. V lost 5 bases and J lost 4; bases outside the gene matches: 4. There are 16 residues in the CDR3. Germline V gene lookup returns CDR1 SNHLY and CDR2 FYNNEI. In nucleotides, the CDR3 is TGTGCCAGCAGTCGGACAGGGGGCCTATATAATTCACCCCTCCACTTT. This translates into CASSRTGGLYNSPLHF.

CDR3 in amino acids: CSARESTGLAKNIQYF. The CDR3 nucleotides read TGCAGTGCTAGAGAGTCGACTGGACTAGCCAAAAACATTCAGTACTTC. The chain has TRBV20-1 and TRBJ2-4; D possibly corresponds to TRBD2 (5 bases). The CDR3 is 16 residues long. Trimming removed 0 bases from V and 0 bases from J, with 12 bases in between. Germline V gene lookup returns CDR1 DFQATT and CDR2 SNEGSKA (reference sequence).

A few counts support this clonotype. This is likely a read error, given that the CDR3 carries no conserved phenylalanine or tryptophan at its end. J is TRBJ2-7 and V is TRBV11-2; 10 nucleotides agree with TRBD2. Germline loops: CDR1 SGHAT, CDR2 FQNNGV. The CDR3 runs to 15 residues. Unmatched junction bases numbered 8, after V lost 5 bases and J lost 4 bases. The CDR3 spells CASSPIAGGPYEQYL. The CDR3 DNA reads TGTGCCAGCAGCCCAATAGCGGGAGGCCCTTACGAGCAGTACCTC.

A remark on this clonotype: Its ends do not fully match the called genes, so a read error is possible. Here the CDR3 reads CASSSGQGETDRQYF. In nucleotides, the CDR3 is TGTGCCAGCAGCTCGGGGCAGGGAGAGACAGATAGGCAGTATTTT. The chain couples TRBV7-9 to TRBJ2-3; D tentatively fits TRBD1 or TRBD2 (5 bases each). The CDR3 sequence is 15 residues long. CDR1 and CDR2 (germline): SEHNR, FQNEAQ (reference sequence). The full variable domain, its missing parts supplied by reference TRBV7-9 and TRBJ2-3, is DTGVSQNPRHKITKRGQNVTFRCDPISEHNRLYWYRQTLGQGPEFLTYFQNEAQLEKSRLLSDRFSAERPKGSFSTLEIQRTEQGDSAMYLCASSSGQGETDRQYFGPGTRLTVL.

This chain uses TRBV4-1 with TRBJ2-5; unclear D gene. The DNA end is a closer match to TRBJ2-7, so the J assignment may be wrong. Looked up from germline, CDR1 is MGHRA and CDR2 is YSYEKL. CDR3 length: 13 amino acids. CDR3 in amino acids: CASSQAWLYEQYF. DNA for the CDR3: TGCGCCAGCAGCCAAGCCTGGCTTTACGAGCAGTACTTC.